A single T cell receptor beta chain is shown here with its context. This sample is part of a study of blood T cell repertoires in COVID-19. Overall study: Researchers got acute and convalescent COVID-19 samples from the United States, Italy and Spain. The analysed material was cDNA or gDNA that came from T cells, B-cell-depleted T cells, or PBMCs.

Germline CDR1 and CDR2: SGDLS and YYNGEE. The V end lost 0 bases, the J end lost 5 bases, and 9 bases lay between the germline ends. CDR3 size: 13 residues. Source study methods: Amplification with reference gene primers provided the estimates of nucleated cell counts. Data came from immunoSEQ multiplex PCR; TCRdb stores just in-frame clones and leaves some out. V and J calls and clone size come straight from that table; D and trimming were deduced from the DNA. Here the sample spans more than 15,000 clones, roughly 87% being singletons. The receptor comes from a human donor with active COVID-19. The donor label of this sample is uncertain. Sequenced material: peripheral blood. The rearrangement uses TRBV9 and TRBJ2-7; the D is unclear. As DNA, the CDR3 is TGTGCCAGCAGCGTAGACACGTACAACGAGCAGTACTTC. Protein sequence: CASSVDTYNEQYF.